What follows are 27 T cell receptor beta chains derived from one specimen sequenced in a study of identical twins. In TCRdb, the 5' RACE reads were re-called with MiXCR into one record per CDR3 protein. Counted here are some 1,700,000 distinct CDR3 sequences, about 32% occurring once; the ten biggest clones make up around 0.3%. The sample consisted of cord blood. The receptor set was obtained from a newborn girl in good health.

The V call is TRBV4-2, the J call TRBJ1-1; unclear D gene. Trimming cost V 5 bases and J 11 bases, with 12 bases left between them. Germline V gene sequence: CDR1 LGHNA, CDR2 YNFKEQ. The CDR3 has 11 residues. For the CDR3, the DNA is TGTGCCAGCAGCTCCACGTGGGAGGCTTTCTTT. As protein: CASSSTWEAFF.

This clonotype has more than one count but fewer than ten. This chain uses TRBV10-1 with TRBJ2-1; 9 bases line up with TRBD2. This CDR3 spans 17 amino acids. Germline V gene data show CDR1 as WNHNN and CDR2 as SYGVQD (reference sequence). V dropped 0 bases and J dropped 5; count of bases not matched to a gene: 8. CDR3 DNA: TGCGCCAGCAGTGAGTCTAACAGAGGGACTAGCCACAATGAGCAGTTCTTC. It yields the protein CASSESNRGTSHNEQFF.

This clonotype was observed a few times. J is TRBJ2-1 and V is TRBV10-2; 7 bases match TRBD1. CDR1 is WSHSY and CDR2 is SAAADI in the germline V gene. The V segment lost 8 bases and the J segment 4 bases; nucleotides outside the gene matches: 5. The CDR3 totals 13 residues. In nucleotides, the CDR3 is TGCGCCAGCTTGACAGGGCCGTACAATGAGCAGTTCTTC. It specifies CASLTGPYNEQFF.

DNA of the CDR3: TGCAGTGCTAGAGGTAGCCCCTATGGCTACACCTTC. Protein sequence: CSARGSPYGYTF. The genes are TRBV20-1 and TRBJ1-2, with D unresolved. The germline V gene has CDR1 DFQATT and CDR2 SNEGSKA (reference sequence). V gave up 1 base and J gave up 4 bases, with 7 bases separating them. This CDR3 has 12 residues.

The V call is TRBV20-1, the J call TRBJ2-7; D is ambiguous. Trimming took 3 bases from V and 7 from J, leaving 13 bases between them. Germline-derived CDR1 and CDR2 are DFQATT and SNEGSKA (reference sequence). The CDR3 consists of 12 residues. This chain's CDR3 is CSASQSYNEQYF. The CDR3 DNA reads TGCAGTGCTAGTCAATCCTACAATGAGCAGTACTTC.

Points on this clonotype: One end of the junction does not line up with germline, which may come from a read error. The chain links TRBV10-3 to TRBJ1-1; 11 bases are shared with TRBD1. From germline, CDR1 is ENHRY and CDR2 SYGVKD. CDR3 size: 13 residues. The CDR3 DNA follows: TGTGCCACCAGTGGACAGGGGGCGACTGAAGCTTTCTTT. It translates to CATSGQGATEAFF.

The chain has TRBV20-1 and TRBJ1-1; maybe TRBD1 (5 bases). V was clipped by 0 bases and J by 5 bases, with 13 bases between them. The CDR3 is made up of 14 amino acids. Germline loops: CDR1 DFQATT, CDR2 SNEGSKA (reference sequence). CDR3 in DNA: TGCAGTGCTAGAGATGGGACGGTGGGGACTGAAGCTTTCTTT. This gives the protein CSARDGTVGTEAFF.

The J gene is TRBJ1-1, the V gene TRBV20-1; no definite D call. The CDR3 contains 13 residues. Germline values: CDR1 DFQATT, CDR2 SNEGSKA (reference sequence). Between the trimmed V and J ends, which lost 5 bases and 4 bases, there was a span of 14 bases. The CDR3 DNA follows: TGCAGTGCTTGTCCTGGGGTGGGCACTGAAGCTTTCTTT. Protein product: CSACPGVGTEAFF.

This clonotype has just a few counts. V and J are TRBV25-1 and TRBJ1-1; D perhaps matches TRBD1 (6 bases). Per the germline V gene, CDR1 is MGHDK and CDR2 is SYGVNS. There are 13 residues in the CDR3. V was trimmed by 6 bases and J by 7 bases, leaving 15 bases between them. In nucleotides, the CDR3 is TGTGCCAGCAGAACATGGACAGAACATGAAGCTTTCTTT. Its protein product is CASRTWTEHEAFF. The full variable domain, its missing parts supplied by reference TRBV25-1 and TRBJ1-1, is EADIYQTPRYLVIGTGKKITLECSQTMGHDKMYWYQQDPGMELHLIHYSYGVNSTEKGDLSSESTVSRIRTEHFPLTLESARPSHTSQYLCASRTWTEHEAFFGQGTRLTVV.

CDR3 region: CASNLGGVEPQHF. The CDR3 coding sequence is TGTGCCAGCAACTTGGGAGGGGTAGAGCCCCAGCATTTT. The chain combines TRBV2 with TRBJ1-5; possibly TRBD1 for D (5 bases). This CDR3 contains 13 residues. Germline-derived CDR1 and CDR2 are SNHLY and FYNNEI. Trimming removed 7 bases at V and 8 bases at J, with 15 bases between. Full variable domain (missing parts from reference TRBV2 and TRBJ1-5): EPEVTQTPSHQVTQMGQEVILRCVPISNHLYFYWYRQILGQKVEFLVSFYNNEISEKSEIFDDQFSVERPDGSNFTLKIRSTKLEDSAMYFCASNLGGVEPQHFGDGTRLSIL.

This clonotype has only a few counts. The rearrangement uses TRBV5-1 and TRBJ2-7; 8 bases align to TRBD1. In germline, CDR1 is SGHRS, CDR2 YFSETQ. With V trimmed by 4 bases and J by 3 bases, 9 bases remained unmatched. This CDR3 has 15 residues. The CDR3 DNA is TGCGCCAGCAGCCAGATTCGGACAGGGCACTACGAGCAGTACTTC. This translates into CASSQIRTGHYEQYF.

Points on this clonotype: Just one base apart from a much larger clone, this may be a read error. The chain couples TRBV28 to TRBJ2-5, with D hard to call. The CDR3 consists of 16 residues. The V end lost 7 bases, the J end lost 11 bases, and 29 bases lay between the germline ends. In germline, CDR1 is MDHEN, CDR2 SYDVKM. The CDR3, as DNA: TGTGCCAGCAACGCCGTACGGATCTCCCGGGCGAATGAGCAGTACTTC. It is translated as CASNAVRISRANEQYF.

This clonotype has a handful of counts. This chain connects TRBV4-2 to TRBJ1-2; 7 positions match TRBD1. J was trimmed by 2 bases and V by 3 bases; bases with no gene match: 3. This CDR3 spans 14 amino acids. Per germline, CDR1 LGHNA and CDR2 YNFKEQ. The CDR3 coding sequence is TGTGCCAGCAGCCACGAGGGACAGAACTATGGCTACACCTTC. The encoded protein is CASSHEGQNYGYTF.

This clonotype was seen only once. The chain employs TRBV19 and TRBJ1-2; 7 bases map to TRBD1. CDR1 is LNHDA, CDR2 SQIVND, per germline (reference sequence). The CDR3 spans 15 residues. V shed 10 bases and J 2 bases; nucleotides not matched to a gene: 13. CDR3 sequence: CAKPDRARCNYGYTF. In nucleotides, the CDR3 is TGTGCCAAACCCGACAGGGCTCGGTGCAACTATGGCTACACCTTC.

This clonotype was recorded many times. V gene TRBV6-2 or TRBV6-3 combines with J gene TRBJ2-5; D is unclear. The germline V gene has CDR1 MNHEY and CDR2 SVGEGT. With 2 bases removed from V and 0 bases from J, the gap between germline ends came to 7 bases. The CDR3 extends over 14 amino acids. Here the CDR3 reads CASSYRGNQETQYF. CDR3 nucleotides: TGTGCCAGCAGTTACAGAGGAAACCAAGAGACCCAGTACTTC.

The rearrangement joins TRBV12-3 or TRBV12-4 to TRBJ1-2; D may be TRBD1 (5 bases). The CDR3 consists of 17 residues. Trimming took 0 bases from V and 5 from J, leaving 19 bases between them. The CDR3 region has the DNA TGTGCCAGCAGTTTAGCGGGGTTGGAGGGGCTAACATATGGCTACACCTTC. Amino acid sequence: CASSLAGLEGLTYGYTF.

The chain links TRBV12-3 or TRBV12-4 to TRBJ2-7; the match to TRBD1 covers 11 bases. V was clipped by 4 bases and J by 3 bases; unmatched bases: 5. The CDR3 is 15 residues long. The DNA for the CDR3 is TGTGCCAGCAGTTCAGGCGGGACAGGGGGCTACGAGCAGTACTTC. Amino acid sequence: CASSSGGTGGYEQYF.

This clonotype was observed a few times. The J gene is TRBJ2-3, the V gene TRBV12-3 or TRBV12-4; 14 bases agree with TRBD2. This CDR3 comprises 22 residues. With 3 bases clipped from V and 2 bases from J, the junction kept 19 bases outside the gene matches. DNA of the CDR3: TGTGCCAGCAGTTTTCGATACAGGTTCGGGACGGGACTAGCGGGAGACACAGATACGCAGTATTTT. Translating it yields CASSFRYRFGTGLAGDTDTQYF.

The chain employs TRBV3-1 and TRBJ2-5; D possibly corresponds to TRBD1 (6 bases). Germline V gives CDR1 LGHDT, CDR2 YNNKEL (reference sequence). The CDR3 is made up of 14 amino acids. The V end was cut by 5 bases, the J end by 3 bases, with 13 bases between. CDR3 region: CASSARTAKETQYF. The CDR3 DNA follows: TGTGCCAGCAGCGCTCGGACAGCGAAAGAGACCCAGTACTTC.

The chain joins TRBV2 to TRBJ1-4; D gene uncertain. The V end was cut by 5 bases, the J end by 5 bases, with 9 bases between. CDR3 size: 13 residues. CDR1 SNHLY and CDR2 FYNNEI come from the germline V gene. The CDR3 loop is CASSRAVNEKLFF. Written as DNA, the CDR3 is TGTGCCAGCAGTAGGGCTGTGAATGAAAAACTGTTTTTT.

CDR3 residues: CAILDTIYF. The CDR3 bases are TGTGCCATCCTGGACACCATATATTTT. The chain recombines TRBV6-5 with TRBJ1-3, with unresolved D. The CDR3 is 9 residues long. V dropped 10 bases and J dropped 8 bases, with 6 bases sitting between them. Germline V gene sequence: CDR1 MNHEY, CDR2 SVGAGI.

The chain employs TRBV20-1 and TRBJ1-5; TRBD1 matches at 8 bases. Trimming cost V 7 bases and J 5 bases; bases outside gene matches: 10. CDR3 length: 14 residues. In germline, CDR1 is DFQATT, CDR2 SNEGSKA (reference sequence). The CDR3 here is CSVSTGALDQPQHF. In DNA form, the CDR3 reads TGCAGTGTTTCGACAGGGGCCCTCGATCAGCCCCAGCATTTT.

CDR3 DNA sequence: TGCAGTGCAGGCGTGGGCGGGAGGAGCTACAATGAGCAGTTCTTC. This codes for CSAGVGGRSYNEQFF. This chain links TRBV20-1 with TRBJ2-1; 8 nucleotides align to TRBD2. V lost 6 bases and J lost 3; bases outside the gene matches: 10. This CDR3 has 15 residues. Germline CDR1 DFQATT, CDR2 SNEGSKA (reference sequence).

The V and J genes are TRBV11-2 and TRBJ2-3; the match to TRBD2 covers 7 bases. The CDR3 covers 16 residues. The trim removed 5 bases at V and 2 bases at J, leaving 10 bases unmatched. Germline lookup yields CDR1 SGHAT and CDR2 FQNNGV. The CDR3 coding sequence is TGTGCCAGCAGCGTGATAGCGGGTATTGCCACAGATACGCAGTATTTT. Its protein product is CASSVIAGIATDTQYF.

This chain connects TRBV20-1 to TRBJ2-2; TRBD1 aligns across 9 bases. Germline V lookup: CDR1 DFQATT, CDR2 SNEGSKA (reference sequence). The CDR3 loop spans 15 amino acids. With V trimmed by 2 bases and J by 5 bases, 6 bases remained unmatched. CDR3 in amino acids: CSARTGGAGTGELFF. The CDR3 region has the DNA TGCAGTGCTAGAACAGGGGGCGCGGGGACCGGGGAGCTGTTTTTT.

This clonotype appeared a few times. This rearrangement joins TRBV28 to TRBJ2-2; D gene ambiguous. Germline values: CDR1 MDHEN, CDR2 SYDVKM. The V end lost 2 bases, the J end lost 1 base, and 8 bases lay between the germline ends. There are 15 residues in the CDR3. DNA of the CDR3: TGTGCCAGCAGTTTAAAGGTCAGGAACACCGGGGAGCTGTTTTTT. This translates into CASSLKVRNTGELFF. The full variable domain, completed using reference TRBV28 and TRBJ2-2, is DVKVTQSSRYLVKRTGEKVFLECVQDMDHENMFWYRQDPGLGLRLIYFSYDVKMKEKGDIPEGYSVSREKKERFSLILESASTNQTSMYLCASSLKVRNTGELFFGEGSRLTVL.

There are a few counts of this clonotype. CDR3 amino acids: CAISGTGRLNTEAFF. The CDR3, as DNA: TGTGCCATCAGTGGGACAGGGCGATTGAACACTGAAGCTTTCTTT. This sequence joins TRBV10-3 and TRBJ1-1, with TRBD1 matching over 8 bases. The J segment lost 0 bases and the V segment lost 4 bases, leaving 4 bases of the junction unmatched. CDR3 length: 15 amino acids. Germline V gene data show CDR1 as ENHRY and CDR2 as SYGVKD.